Below are 5 T cell receptor beta chains sequenced from a single sample in a study of T cells in localized non-small cell lung cancer. The data were produced by immunoSEQ multiplex PCR, yet TCRdb's version contains in-frame clones alone and is incomplete. The data show roughly 89,000 clones, more than 75% seen once. The specimen was PBMCs, collected before any cancer treatment. All receptors come from a woman aged 40 to 75 with stage II squamous cell lung carcinoma.

The CDR3 here is CASSGQGAGDYGYTF. In DNA, the CDR3 is TGTGCCAGCAGTGGACAGGGGGCCGGTGACTATGGCTACACCTTC. The rearrangement uses TRBV6-1 and TRBJ1-2; 10 bases are a match to TRBD1. With V trimmed by 4 bases and J by 3 bases, 5 bases remained unmatched. CDR1 is MNHNS, CDR2 SASEGT, per germline. CDR3 length: 15 amino acids.

This clone was seen just once. This sequence joins TRBV4-1 and TRBJ2-3; the match to TRBD1 covers 8 bases. V shed 3 bases, J shed 2 bases, and the junction held 10 bases outside the gene matches. The CDR3 extends over 17 amino acids. Germline values: CDR1 MGHRA, CDR2 YSYEKL. As DNA, the CDR3 is TGCGCCAGCAGCCATGAGCCGACAGGGGTCTCCACAGATACGCAGTATTTT. This codes for CASSHEPTGVSTDTQYF.

This chain joins TRBV5-4 and TRBJ2-3, with 8 bases identical to TRBD2. Germline V gene sequence: CDR1 SGHNT, CDR2 YYREEE (reference sequence). This CDR3 contains 20 residues. Trimming removed 4 bases from V and 0 bases from J; junction bases left unmatched: 19. The CDR3 DNA follows: TGTGCCAGCAGCCACGCTCCGGGAGGGGGGACTCACTCCAGCACAGATACGCAGTATTTT. Translating it yields CASSHAPGGGTHSSTDTQYF.

The V call is TRBV7-6, the J call TRBJ2-1; 8 nucleotides match TRBD2. This CDR3 is 18 amino acids long. J gave up 5 bases and V 3 bases, and 15 bases lay outside the gene matches. The germline CDR1 and CDR2 sequences are SGHVS and FNYEAQ. Written as DNA, the CDR3 is TGTGCCAGCAGCTTTGTCCAGTTCACGGGAGGGCCCAACAATGAGCAGTTCTTC. Translating gives CASSFVQFTGGPNNEQFF.

CDR3 DNA: TGTGCCAGTAGTCCCGGCCCTAACAGGAACACTGAAGCTTTCTTT. Amino acid sequence: CASSPGPNRNTEAFF. This rearrangement joins TRBV19 to TRBJ1-1; D is uncertain. V lost 5 bases to trimming and J lost 1 base, with 14 bases between them. CDR3 size: 15 residues. In germline, CDR1 is LNHDA, CDR2 SQIVND (reference sequence).